This T cell receptor beta chain was identified in a study of cytomegalovirus exposure and HLA in healthy donors. Overall study context: The 130 or so validation repertoires were reported in a later analysis to have been generated on the same platform as the roughly 680 first-cohort repertoires.

A roughly 130-subject validation cohort, separate from the roughly 670-subject first cohort, supplied the donors. The germline CDR1 and CDR2 sequences are SGHTS and YDEGEE. This CDR3 has 9 amino acids. The germline V and J ends were trimmed by 4 bases and 14 bases, with 7 bases remaining between them. About this clone itself: The antigen is unknown.

This table comes from immunoSEQ multiplex PCR, and its TCRdb copy is limited to in-frame clones, with some not included. The sample has 38,000 or so clones; approximately 92% are singletons. The study, taken as a whole, reports: Later, an analysis found that TCR clusters from the first cohort tended to co-occur in the roughly 130 validation repertoires. Researchers counted roughly 150 TCR beta chains as cytomegalovirus-associated.

The chain couples TRBV5-8 to TRBJ2-1; D remains unclear. The receptor was isolated from a man aged 18 to 29 in good health and CMV-seronegative. Sequenced: PBMCs. The CDR3 is CASSPQEFF. CDR3 coding DNA: TGTGCCAGCAGCCCGCAGGAGTTCTTC.